This T cell receptor (beta chain) came from a study of T cell repertoires in cytomegalovirus infection. For the study at large: An indication of both CMV infection and matching HLA type came from public TCR beta signatures.

The CDR3 is 16 residues long. The V and J ends lost 1 base and 2 bases, in that order; junction bases with no gene match: 5. Germline V gene sequence: CDR1 SGHDT, CDR2 YYEEEE. On this clonotype itself: The antigen is undetermined.

Study findings and constraints: The study found HLA-C-restricted CMV-specific TCR beta clonotypes dominating the ex vivo response.

TCRdb re-derived calls from the reads in MiXCR, one entry per CDR3 protein. In the table there are fewer than 150,000 distinct CDR3 sequences, 30% of which are singletons. The chain uses TRBV5-6 and TRBJ1-5, with 8 bases lining up with TRBD1. The starting material was CD8+ T cells from cultured PBMCs, obtained from culture after CMV antigen stimulation. This receptor was taken from a human donor in good health (CMV status not recorded). Some clones in this sample may be carry-over from other donors' samples. The CDR3 protein is CASSLTGGMGNQPQHF. The CDR3 DNA reads as TGTGCCAGCAGCTTGACAGGGGGAATGGGCAATCAGCCCCAGCATTTT. Complete variable domain (other parts from reference TRBV5-6 and TRBJ1-5): DAGVTQSPTHLIKTRGQQVTLRCSPKSGHDTVSWYQQALGQGPQFIFQYYEEEERQRGNFPDRFSGHQFPNYSSELNVNALLLGDSALYLCASSLTGGMGNQPQHFGDGTRLSIL.